Each of the 16 T cell receptor beta chains below was sequenced from the same sample in a study of cytomegalovirus exposure and HLA in healthy donors (dated by TCRdb to 2015 to 2018). The library came from the immunoSEQ multiplex PCR assay. TCRdb mirrors the immuneACCESS table, restricted to in-frame sequences. Some clones are absent from its copies; in checked studies, under half trace to an unresolved V gene, and the reason for the others is unknown. Within this sample are over 200,000 clones, with around 87% of them counted one time only. Clones ranked in the top ten supply roughly 0.4% of the sample. The sequenced material came from PBMCs. These receptors were obtained from a woman between 18 and 29 years old in good health and CMV-seronegative.

The chain recombines TRBV28 with TRBJ2-3; a possible D gene is TRBD2 (5 bases). Germline V gene lookup returns CDR1 MDHEN and CDR2 SYDVKM. The V gene lost 2 bases and the J gene lost 0 bases, with 9 bases spanning the gap. The CDR3 extends over 15 amino acids. The DNA of the CDR3 is TGTGCCAGCAGTTTACTTGCGGGCAGCACAGATACGCAGTATTTT. Translation: CASSLLAGSTDTQYF.

This rearrangement joins TRBV7-9 to TRBJ2-3; 7 bases fit TRBD2. The CDR3 is made up of 15 amino acids. V gave up 3 bases and J gave up 6 bases; unmatched junction bases: 9. Germline V gene lookup returns CDR1 SEHNR and CDR2 FQNEAQ (reference sequence). CDR3 sequence: CASSFPSGPPDTQYF. CDR3 nucleotide sequence: TGTGCCAGCAGCTTTCCTAGCGGACCACCGGATACGCAGTATTTT.

The chain joins TRBV10-1 to TRBJ1-3; 7 nucleotides match TRBD1. The CDR3 has 17 residues. V shed 5 bases and J 0 bases; nucleotides not matched to a gene: 10. Germline V gene data show CDR1 as WNHNN and CDR2 as SYGVQD (reference sequence). The DNA for the CDR3 is TGCGCCAGCAGTTCAGCCGGGACAGCATTCTCTGGAAACACCATATATTTT. It translates to CASSSAGTAFSGNTIYF.

The V call is TRBV9, the J call TRBJ2-1; D possibly corresponds to TRBD2 (6 bases). CDR3 length: 13 residues. Between the trimmed V and J ends, which lost 4 bases and 8 bases, there was a span of 13 bases. In germline, CDR1 is SGDLS, CDR2 YYNGEE. CDR3 nucleotide sequence: TGTGCCAGCAGCCCAGGAGGGATCCATGAGCAGTTCTTC. Translation gives CASSPGGIHEQFF.

This clone turned up a few times. The genes are TRBV5-1 and TRBJ1-6; tentative D call: TRBD1 (5 bases). CDR1 and CDR2 (germline): SGHRS, YFSETQ. V dropped 0 bases and J dropped 7 bases, with 14 bases sitting between them. The CDR3 has 16 residues. CDR3 nucleotide sequence: TGCGCCAGCAGCTTGGGACAGCTAAGCGGGAATTCACCCCTCCACTTT. It codes for CASSLGQLSGNSPLHF.

The V and J genes are TRBV25-1 and TRBJ1-6; D is perhaps TRBD1 (6 bases). The CDR3 extends over 17 amino acids. Germline V gene sequence: CDR1 MGHDK, CDR2 SYGVNS. Trimming removed 4 bases at V and 7 bases at J, with 20 bases between. CDR3 amino acids: CASSGAFWQGLNSPLHF. CDR3 bases: TGTGCCAGCAGTGGGGCCTTCTGGCAGGGGCTAAATTCACCCCTCCACTTT.

The rearrangement links TRBV28 to TRBJ2-6, with D unresolved. This CDR3 spans 14 amino acids. Germline assignment: CDR1 MDHEN and CDR2 SYDVKM. Trimming removed 4 bases from V and 0 bases from J, with 4 bases in between. The CDR3: CASSSGSGANVLTF. CDR3 sequence (DNA): TGTGCCAGCAGTTCGGGCTCTGGGGCCAACGTCCTGACTTTC.

The rearrangement uses TRBV5-1 and TRBJ1-2; D uncertain. CDR1 SGHRS and CDR2 YFSETQ come from the germline V gene. The CDR3 is 14 residues long. Trimming stripped 0 bases from V and 2 bases from J, with 8 bases between. Written as DNA, the CDR3 is TGCGCCAGCAGCTTGGAGGCGGGCAACTATGGCTACACCTTC. This encodes CASSLEAGNYGYTF.

The genes are TRBV5-5 and TRBJ2-1; 7 bases are shared with TRBD1. V shed 0 bases, J shed 8 bases, and the junction held 11 bases outside the gene matches. There are 16 residues in the CDR3. Germline V lookup: CDR1 SGHKS, CDR2 YYEKEE (reference sequence). The DNA of the CDR3 is TGTGCCAGCAGCTTGGCGGGACAGTGGCAGGGGGATGAGCAGTTCTTC. This translates into CASSLAGQWQGDEQFF.

This clone was seen a handful of times. V usage is TRBV30 and J usage is TRBJ2-7; D not certain. The CDR3 consists of 15 residues. V dropped 1 base and J dropped 2 bases, with 15 bases sitting between them. Germline loops: CDR1 GTSNPN, CDR2 SVGIG (reference sequence). The CDR3 region is CAWSGWQRNAYEQYF. The CDR3 nucleotides read TGTGCCTGGAGTGGATGGCAGCGAAACGCCTACGAGCAGTACTTC.

This chain joins TRBV5-6 and TRBJ2-5; TRBD2 matches at 9 bases. Germline assignment: CDR1 SGHDT and CDR2 YYEEEE. The CDR3 spans 15 residues. With 4 bases clipped from V and 4 bases from J, the junction kept 8 bases outside the gene matches. Here the CDR3 DNA reads TGTGCCAGCAGCCTAGTAGCGGGGGCTATAGAGACCCAGTACTTC. It encodes CASSLVAGAIETQYF.

This sequence joins TRBV7-6 and TRBJ2-5; TRBD1 matches at 8 bases. V gave up 5 bases and J gave up 4 bases; unmatched junction bases: 12. Looked up from germline, CDR1 is SGHVS and CDR2 is FNYEAQ. There are 16 residues in the CDR3. The CDR3 DNA reads as TGTGCCAGCAGCATACCGACAGGGGAAGTCGGAGAGACCCAGTACTTC. It encodes CASSIPTGEVGETQYF.

This chain uses TRBV2 with TRBJ2-7; D gene unclear. V was clipped by 2 bases and J by 3 bases, with 17 bases between them. The germline gives CDR1 SNHLY, CDR2 FYNNEI. The CDR3 spans 16 residues. CDR3 loop: CASSEPRVQVNYEQYF. The CDR3 DNA is TGTGCCAGCAGTGAACCCCGAGTGCAGGTCAACTACGAGCAGTACTTC.

The V gene is TRBV10-3, the J gene TRBJ2-7; 8 bases are shared with TRBD1. Looked up from germline, CDR1 is ENHRY and CDR2 is SYGVKD. The CDR3 loop spans 15 amino acids. The trim removed 3 bases at V and 1 base at J, leaving 5 bases unmatched. CDR3 coding DNA: TGTGCCATCAGTGACGCCCGGACAGGGTCCTACGAGCAGTACGTC. It yields the protein CAISDARTGSYEQYV.

The V and J genes are TRBV20-1 and TRBJ2-5; D is undetermined. This CDR3 comprises 10 residues. CDR1 is DFQATT and CDR2 is SNEGSKA in the germline V gene (reference sequence). Trimming removed 3 bases from V and 5 bases from J, with 4 bases in between. This CDR3 reads CSASGETQYF. CDR3 in DNA: TGCAGTGCTAGCGGGGAGACCCAGTACTTC.

The gene calls are TRBV7-8 and TRBJ2-3; TRBD2 aligns across 10 bases. This CDR3 is built from 16 residues. Trimming removed 4 bases from V and 2 bases from J; junction bases left unmatched: 6. In germline, CDR1 is SGHVS, CDR2 FQNEAQ. CDR3 loop: CASSYVTSGLTDTQYF. CDR3 sequence (DNA): TGTGCCAGCAGCTATGTGACTAGCGGGCTCACAGATACGCAGTATTTT. Using reference TRBV7-8 and TRBJ2-3 for the parts outside the CDR3, the full variable domain is GAGVSQSPRYKVAKRGQDVALRCDPISGHVSLFWYQQALGQGPEFLTYFQNEAQLDKSGLPSDRFFAERPEGSVSTLKIQRTQQEDSAVYLCASSYVTSGLTDTQYFGPGTRLTVL.